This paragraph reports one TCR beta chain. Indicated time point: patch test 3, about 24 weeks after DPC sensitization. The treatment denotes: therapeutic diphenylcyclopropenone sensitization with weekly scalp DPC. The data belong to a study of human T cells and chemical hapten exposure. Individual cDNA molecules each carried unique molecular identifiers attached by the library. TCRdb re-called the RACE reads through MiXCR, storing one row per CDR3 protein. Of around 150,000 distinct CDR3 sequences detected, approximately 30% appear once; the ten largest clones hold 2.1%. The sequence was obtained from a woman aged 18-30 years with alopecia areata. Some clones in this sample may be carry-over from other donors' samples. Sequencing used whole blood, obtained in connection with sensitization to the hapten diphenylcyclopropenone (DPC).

The CDR3 protein is CASSWAFETQYF. The CDR3 DNA is TGTGCCAGCAGTTGGGCTTTCGAGACCCAGTACTTC. This chain uses TRBV6-2 or TRBV6-3 with TRBJ2-5; the D is unclear. V lost 4 bases and J 5 bases, leaving 8 bases between the germline ends. This CDR3 has 12 amino acids. The germline CDR1 and CDR2 sequences are MNHEY and SVGEGT.